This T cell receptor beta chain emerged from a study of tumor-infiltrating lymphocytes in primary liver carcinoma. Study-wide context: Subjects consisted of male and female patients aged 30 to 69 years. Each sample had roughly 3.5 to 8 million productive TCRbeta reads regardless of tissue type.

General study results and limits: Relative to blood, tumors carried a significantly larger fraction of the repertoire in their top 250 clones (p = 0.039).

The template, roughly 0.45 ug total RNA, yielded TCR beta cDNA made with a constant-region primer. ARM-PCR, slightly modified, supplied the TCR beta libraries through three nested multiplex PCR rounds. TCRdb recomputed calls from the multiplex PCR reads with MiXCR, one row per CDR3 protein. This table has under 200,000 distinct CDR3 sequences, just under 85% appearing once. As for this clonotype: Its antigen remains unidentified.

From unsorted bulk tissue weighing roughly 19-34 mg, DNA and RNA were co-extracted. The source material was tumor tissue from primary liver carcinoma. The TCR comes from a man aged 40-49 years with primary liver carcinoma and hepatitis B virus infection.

The CDR3 DNA follows: TGTGCCATCGGACAGAGGAACGATGGCTACACCTTC. This gives the protein CAIGQRNDGYTF. The chain carries TRBV12-3 or TRBV12-4 and TRBJ1-2, with a tentative D call TRBD1 (6 bases). CDR3 length: 12 residues. Trimming shortened V by 10 bases and J by 6 bases, and 15 bases separated the two germline ends.